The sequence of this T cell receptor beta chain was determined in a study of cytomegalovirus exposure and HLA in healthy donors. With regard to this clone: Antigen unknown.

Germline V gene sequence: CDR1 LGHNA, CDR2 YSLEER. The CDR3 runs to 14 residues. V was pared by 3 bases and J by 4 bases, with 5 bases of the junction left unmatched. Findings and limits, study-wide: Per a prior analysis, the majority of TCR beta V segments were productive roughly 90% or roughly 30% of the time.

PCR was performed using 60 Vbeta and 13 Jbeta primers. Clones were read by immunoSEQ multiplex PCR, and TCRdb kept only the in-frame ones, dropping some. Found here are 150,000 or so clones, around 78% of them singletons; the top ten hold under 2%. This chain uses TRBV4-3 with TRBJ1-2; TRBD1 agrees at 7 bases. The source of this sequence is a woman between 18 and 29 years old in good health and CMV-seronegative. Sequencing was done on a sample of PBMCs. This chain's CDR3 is CASSQPGQLYGYTF. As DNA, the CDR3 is TGCGCCAGCAGCCAGCCGGGACAGCTCTATGGCTACACCTTC.